This T cell receptor beta chain originates from a study of cytomegalovirus exposure and HLA in healthy donors. This CDR3 region has 16 residues. V was pared by 4 bases and J by 7 bases, with 10 bases of the junction left unmatched. Germline V lookup: CDR1 SGHNT, CDR2 YYREEE (reference sequence). Primers included in the PCR were 60 Vbeta and 13 Jbeta primers. Clones were read by immunoSEQ multiplex PCR, and TCRdb kept only the in-frame ones, dropping some. This table holds 140,000 to 150,000 clones, approximately 80% found once. The sequencing input was PBMCs. The TCR sequence derives from a woman younger than 35 in good health and CMV-seropositive. The V and J genes are TRBV5-4 and TRBJ2-5; 13 bases are shared with TRBD2. The CDR3 region has the DNA TGTGCCAGCAGCGGGGGACTAGCGGGGACCTGGGGGACCCAGTACTTC. It translates to CASSGGLAGTWGTQYF.